Included here is one T cell receptor (beta chain) sequence, with context. Trimming stripped 0 bases from V and 8 bases from J, with 17 bases between. Germline loops: CDR1 ENHRY, CDR2 SYGVKD. The CDR3 runs to 16 residues. This sample is part of a study of cytotoxic CD8 clonotypes in ibrutinib-treated CLL. On the study more broadly: Across the patients, around 10 were relapsed/refractory, more than 14 treatment-naive and approximately 18 IGHV unmutated.

Clones were sequenced by immunoSEQ multiplex PCR, and TCRdb holds only the in-frame ones, with some missing. The sample lists approximately 140,000 clones; approximately 90% were seen once. The sequencing here drew on PBMCs, taken after 12 months of ibrutinib treatment. The J gene is TRBJ2-1, the V gene TRBV10-3; D could derive from TRBD1 or TRBD2 (5 bases each). The clonotype was recovered from a human donor with chronic lymphocytic leukemia. CDR3 nucleotide sequence: TGTGCCATCAGTGAGTCGGTCGGACCTAGGGACCATGAGCAGTTCTTC. Its translation is CAISESVGPRDHEQFF.